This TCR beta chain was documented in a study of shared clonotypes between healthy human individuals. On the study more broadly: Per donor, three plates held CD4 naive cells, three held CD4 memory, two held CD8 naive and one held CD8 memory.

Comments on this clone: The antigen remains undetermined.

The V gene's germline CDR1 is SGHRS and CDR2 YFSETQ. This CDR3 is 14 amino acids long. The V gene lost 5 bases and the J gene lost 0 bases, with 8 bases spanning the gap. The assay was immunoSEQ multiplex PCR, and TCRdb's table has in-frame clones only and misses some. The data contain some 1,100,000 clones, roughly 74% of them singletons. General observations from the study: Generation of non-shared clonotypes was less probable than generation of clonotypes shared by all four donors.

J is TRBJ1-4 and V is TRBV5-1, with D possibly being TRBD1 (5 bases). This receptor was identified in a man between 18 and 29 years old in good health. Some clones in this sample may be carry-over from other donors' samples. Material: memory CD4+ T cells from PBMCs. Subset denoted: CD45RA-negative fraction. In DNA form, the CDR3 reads TGCGCCAGCAGATGGGGGGCAACTAATGAAAAACTGTTTTTT. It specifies CASRWGATNEKLFF.